The entry that follows covers one TCR beta chain sequence. These data are taken from a study of blood T cell repertoires in COVID-19. In the authors' workflow: Nucleated cell counts were estimated from reference gene primer amplification. Using immunoSEQ multiplex PCR, the repertoire was profiled, and TCRdb retains in-frame clones only, with some absent. That table gives V, J and clone size, and the DNA gave D and trimming. The sample lists about 64,000 clones, approximately 85% occurring once. The specimen sequenced was peripheral blood. This sequence was found in a woman aged 60-70 years with COVID-19, enrolled during active disease.

The chain's CDR3 is CSVLGGLVETQYF. The CDR3 nucleotides read TGCAGCGTGTTAGGAGGGTTGGTGGAGACCCAGTACTTC. The genes are TRBV29-1 and TRBJ2-5; D is possibly TRBD2 (6 bases). CDR1 is SQVTM and CDR2 is ANQGSEA in the germline V gene. The length of the CDR3 is 13 residues. The V end lost 6 bases, the J end lost 5 bases, and 16 bases lay between the germline ends.